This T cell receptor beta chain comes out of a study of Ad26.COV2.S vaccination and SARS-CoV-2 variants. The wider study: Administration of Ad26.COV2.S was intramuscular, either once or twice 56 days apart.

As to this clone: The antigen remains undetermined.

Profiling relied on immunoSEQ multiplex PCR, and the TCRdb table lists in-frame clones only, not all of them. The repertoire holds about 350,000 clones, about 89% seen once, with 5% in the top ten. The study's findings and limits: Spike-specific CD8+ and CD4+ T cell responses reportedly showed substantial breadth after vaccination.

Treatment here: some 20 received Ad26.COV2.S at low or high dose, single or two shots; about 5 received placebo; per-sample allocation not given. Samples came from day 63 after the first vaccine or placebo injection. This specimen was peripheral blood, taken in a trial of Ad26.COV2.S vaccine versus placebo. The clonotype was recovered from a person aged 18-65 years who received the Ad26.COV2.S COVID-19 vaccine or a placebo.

For the CDR3, the DNA is TGCGCCAGCAGCTTCGAGCCCAGCTACGAGCAGTACTTC. It encodes CASSFEPSYEQYF. The rearrangement links TRBV5-1 to TRBJ2-7; no firm D call. CDR3 length: 13 amino acids. The V gene lost 2 bases and the J gene lost 3 bases, with 9 bases spanning the gap. Germline CDR1 reads SGHRS; CDR2 reads YFSETQ.